A selection of T cell receptor beta chains follows, all from one sample in a study of CD8 T cells in Susac syndrome. TCRdb analysed the immunoSEQ multiplex PCR reads with MiXCR anew, one entry per CDR3 protein. The data hold about 180,000 distinct CDR3 sequences, with approximately 94% observed a single time. What was sequenced was CD4+ T cells from PBMCs. Source of these receptors: a human donor with multiple sclerosis. Both conserved end residues are part of each CDR3.

>TRBV29-1
CSVEWGYTQYF
>TRBV18
CASSPEGANSISF
>TRBV12-3/TRBV12-4
CASMGSATNTGELFF
>TRBV15
CATSRDWGTGGNEKLFF
>TRBV29-1
CSVDRETQYF
>TRBV9
CASSAPPGANVLTF
>TRBV3-1
CASSQGPGSTEAFF
>TRBV6-5
CASSSPGRDTEAFF
>TRBV7-6
CASSSGTGFPEAFF
>TRBV12-3/TRBV12-4
CASSFYAANTEAFF
>TRBV7-2
CASSPSPGQGIYEQYF
>TRBV7-2
CASSLSDRANTEAFF
>TRBV12-3/TRBV12-4
CASSLGGGLSNQPQHF
>TRBV28
CASSLSYNEQFF
>TRBV5-1
CASQDRGRGLGYTF
>TRBV6-5
CASSYWGEAFF
>TRBV20-1
CSARGQTGENSPLHF
>TRBV3-1
CASSRLDQERGYTF
>TRBV19
CASSARTSGGAGTQYF
>TRBV4-1
CASSQTLFTDTQYF
>TRBV20-1
CSATGIFYGYTF
>TRBV6-6
CASSYSMRVAYGYTF
>TRBV20-1
CSPGLQETQYF
>TRBV6-5
CASSGGVSYNEQFF
>TRBV5-1
CASSGGLTSSETQYF
>TRBV20-1
CSPFRSGQNIQYF
>TRBV25-1
CASSDFAGGANYGYTF
>TRBV14
CASSQYGTSTDTQYF
>TRBV7-3
CASSPPRTGGASQFF
>TRBV10-3
CAISETGRNGELFF
>TRBV27
CASSPNSYEQYF
>TRBV20-1
CSASFGTLNSPLHF
>TRBV27
CASRQDSYSYNEQFF
>TRBV7-2
CASSLFTQRGASSYEQYF
>TRBV30
CAWSARAHGGQPQHF
>TRBV4-3
CASSQDHGGSGRGETQYF
>TRBV21-1
CASSKATGNGYTF
>TRBV7-9
CASSLRSGDSQYF
>TRBV5-4
CASRDRGADTQYF
>TRBV7-9
CASSEGQSFGYTF
>TRBV20-1
CSASSPGGAWGYEQYF
>TRBV27
CASSPGLALNTEAFF
>TRBV30
CAWSPPGLGTFTDTQYF
>TRBV20-1
CSAYRGYNEQFF
>TRBV10-3
CAIRSGTLYEQYF
>TRBV20-1
CSATPLNQPQHF
>TRBV28
CASSLEPASSYEQYF